Each of the 11 T cell receptor beta chains below was sequenced from the same sample in a study of cytomegalovirus exposure and HLA in healthy donors. 13 Jbeta primers and 60 Vbeta primers were used for the PCR. Produced via immunoSEQ multiplex PCR; TCRdb's table is partial and in-frame only. Among 180,000 or so clones, about 62% were seen once, and the ten largest hold over 2.5%. Sequences were obtained from PBMCs. These receptors were taken from a man aged 35-49 years in good health and CMV-seronegative.

CDR3 loop: CASSAGLAAQETQYF. The CDR3 bases are TGTGCCAGCAGCGCGGGACTAGCGGCTCAAGAGACCCAGTACTTC. The chain joins TRBV9 to TRBJ2-5; 11 bases map to TRBD2. The CDR3 contains 15 residues. Germline CDR1 is SGDLS and CDR2 is YYNGEE. V lost 3 bases and J lost 2; bases outside the gene matches: 3.

The chain is built from TRBV30 and TRBJ2-5, with a tentative D call TRBD2 (7 bases). V was clipped by 5 bases and J by 4 bases, with 32 bases between them. The CDR3 is made up of 19 amino acids. CDR1 GTSNPN and CDR2 SVGIG come from the germline V gene (reference sequence). The CDR3 DNA sequence: TGTGCCTGGGCTCTGGGGGCTGCGCGGCCGGGGGGCCATGCAGAGACCCAGTACTTC. Its protein is CAWALGAARPGGHAETQYF.

The CDR3 DNA sequence: TGCGCCAGCAGCTTTAGGGCGGGAGGGCGAAATGGAGATACGCAGTATTTT. Amino acid sequence: CASSFRAGGRNGDTQYF. The gene calls are TRBV5-1 and TRBJ2-3, with 9 positions matching TRBD2. The CDR3 contains 17 residues. V shed 2 bases, J shed 5 bases, and the junction held 12 bases outside the gene matches. Germline V gene data show CDR1 as SGHRS and CDR2 as YFSETQ.

V usage is TRBV14 and J usage is TRBJ2-1, with D possibly matching TRBD2 (5 bases). The germline gives CDR1 SGHDN, CDR2 FVKESK. The CDR3 is 15 residues long. V dropped 2 bases and J dropped 7 bases, with 15 bases sitting between them. The CDR3 sequence is CASSQRSGLGNEQFF. The CDR3 bases are TGTGCCAGCAGCCAAAGGAGCGGCCTTGGGAATGAGCAGTTCTTC.

The chain is built from TRBV5-1 and TRBJ1-2; TRBD1 aligns across 7 bases. CDR3 size: 14 residues. Trimming took 1 base from V and 2 from J; bases not matched to a gene: 2. Germline lookup yields CDR1 SGHRS and CDR2 YFSETQ. CDR3 nucleotides: TGCGCCAGCAGCTTGCGGGACAGCAACTATGGCTACACCTTC. Translated: CASSLRDSNYGYTF.

In DNA, the CDR3 is TGCGCCAGCAGCCGTGAGACAGCCTCCTACGAGCAGTACTTC. Residues: CASSRETASYEQYF. This chain links TRBV4-3 with TRBJ2-7, with a weak D call TRBD1 (5 bases). Trimming left V 4 bases short and J 0 bases short, with 10 bases between. The germline CDR1 and CDR2 sequences are LGHNA and YSLEER. The CDR3 contains 14 residues.

This clone was observed a single time. This rearrangement joins TRBV6-5 to TRBJ1-4; D unclear. CDR1 MNHEY and CDR2 SVGAGI come from the germline V gene. V lost 2 bases and J 8 bases, leaving 12 bases between the germline ends. The CDR3 sequence is 14 residues long. CDR3 DNA: TGTGCCAGCAGTTACGGGCCTGGTTTCGAAAAACTGTTTTTT. It translates to CASSYGPGFEKLFF.

V and J are TRBV28 and TRBJ2-7; D not certain. Trimming took 2 bases from V and 3 from J, leaving 2 bases between them. The CDR3 runs to 11 residues. The germline V gene has CDR1 MDHEN and CDR2 SYDVKM. The CDR3 region has the DNA TGTGCCAGCAGTTTACTCTACGAGCAGTACTTC. It yields the protein CASSLLYEQYF.

Regarding this clone: Other DNA variants within this sample encode the same CDR3. This rearrangement joins TRBV4-1 to TRBJ1-5, with no clear D. CDR1 MGHRA and CDR2 YSYEKL come from the germline V gene. Trimming removed 3 bases from V and 0 bases from J, with 9 bases in between. This CDR3 comprises 15 residues. CDR3 amino acids: CASSQAGYSNQPQHF. In DNA, the CDR3 is TGCGCCAGCAGCCAGGCAGGATATAGCAATCAGCCCCAGCATTTT.

The chain links TRBV10-3 to TRBJ1-4, with D possibly matching TRBD1 (5 bases). Trimming shortened V by 6 bases and J by 1 base, and 9 bases separated the two germline ends. This CDR3 region has 14 residues. Germline V gives CDR1 ENHRY, CDR2 SYGVKD. The CDR3 here is CAISDDRTNEKLFF. CDR3 coding DNA: TGTGCCATCAGCGACGACAGAACTAATGAAAAACTGTTTTTT.

The chain links TRBV5-1 to TRBJ2-5; TRBD2 agrees at 9 bases. J gave up 3 bases and V 3 bases, and 6 bases lay outside the gene matches. Germline V lookup: CDR1 SGHRS, CDR2 YFSETQ. This CDR3 is 15 amino acids long. The CDR3, as DNA: TGCGCCAGCAGCTCAGTACTAGCGGGTGAAGAGACCCAGTACTTC. It codes for CASSSVLAGEETQYF.